Each of the 22 T cell receptor beta chains below was sequenced from the same sample in a study of a mutant IDH1 vaccine in newly diagnosed glioma. Produced via immunoSEQ multiplex PCR; TCRdb's table is partial and in-frame only. The repertoire holds 24,000 or so clones, with around 93% as singletons. Time point meaning: baseline, week 1 (first vaccination visit). Treatment here: pre-vaccination baseline after standard-of-care therapy. This specimen consisted of PBMCs, obtained from a glioma patient treated with radiotherapy, temozolomide or both. These receptors were collected from a man aged 40-49 years with glioma.

The J gene is TRBJ2-3, the V gene TRBV29-1; D gene unclear. V lost 6 bases and J lost 1, with 8 bases in between. CDR1 is SQVTM, CDR2 ANQGSEA, per germline. The CDR3 is 12 residues long. CDR3 region: CSVQFGTDTQYF. CDR3 nucleotide sequence: TGCAGCGTACAGTTTGGCACAGATACGCAGTATTTT.

The chain is built from TRBV27 and TRBJ2-3, with a tentative D call TRBD1 (7 bases). The CDR3 loop spans 12 amino acids. Looked up from germline, CDR1 is MNHEY and CDR2 is SMNVEV (reference sequence). Trimming removed 8 bases at V and 6 bases at J, with 12 bases between. The CDR3 protein is CASSRGRDTQYF. CDR3 in DNA: TGTGCCAGCTCCAGGGGGAGGGATACGCAGTATTTT.

This sequence joins TRBV27 and TRBJ1-1; D might be TRBD1 (6 bases). The V gene's germline CDR1 is MNHEY and CDR2 SMNVEV (reference sequence). The germline V and J ends were trimmed by 4 bases and 3 bases, with 21 bases remaining between them. This CDR3 spans 17 amino acids. Written as DNA, the CDR3 is TGTGCCAGCAGTTCCGCTCCGGGGGGCTGGGAATACACTGAAGCTTTCTTT. It is translated as CASSSAPGGWEYTEAFF.

CDR3 in DNA: TGTGCCAGCAGCGGGACGGGACTAGCGGAAGAGACCCAGTACTTC. Protein sequence: CASSGTGLAEETQYF. The chain has TRBV5-6 and TRBJ2-5; 11 bases agree with TRBD2. CDR3 length: 15 amino acids. V shed 4 bases, J shed 3 bases, and the junction held 5 bases outside the gene matches. Germline CDR1 reads SGHDT; CDR2 reads YYEEEE.

CDR3 nucleotides: TGTGCCACCAGCCCGGACAGGGAGTTTCCCGAAGCTTTCTTT. This encodes CATSPDREFPEAFF. This sequence joins TRBV15 and TRBJ1-1; 8 bases align to TRBD1. CDR1 and CDR2 (germline): LNHNV, YYDKDF (reference sequence). This CDR3 has 14 amino acids. V gave up 5 bases and J gave up 8 bases; unmatched junction bases: 10.

The chain recombines TRBV6-4 with TRBJ2-3; 7 bases match TRBD2. Germline V gene data show CDR1 as MRHNA and CDR2 as SNTAGT. The length of the CDR3 is 17 residues. V was clipped by 4 bases and J by 0 bases; unmatched bases: 10. CDR3 nucleotides: TGTGCCAGCAGTGCCGAGGGACGTAGCGGGAGCACAGATACGCAGTATTTT. Translated: CASSAEGRSGSTDTQYF.

The V and J genes are TRBV7-8 and TRBJ1-2; the D gene is possibly TRBD1 (5 bases). With 5 bases removed from V and 2 bases from J, the gap between germline ends came to 12 bases. CDR3 length: 14 residues. Germline CDR1 and CDR2: SGHVS and FQNEAQ. This chain's CDR3 is CASSTRDGNYGYTF. The CDR3 region has the DNA TGTGCCAGCAGCACACGGGACGGGAACTATGGCTACACCTTC.

The CDR3 sequence: CSGGNLGQSYGYTF. DNA for the CDR3: TGCAGCGGTGGGAACCTGGGACAGAGCTATGGCTACACCTTC. This chain joins TRBV29-1 and TRBJ1-2; 7 bases are shared with TRBD1. Per the germline V gene, CDR1 is SQVTM and CDR2 is ANQGSEA. This CDR3 has 14 residues. The junction had 12 bases not matched to a gene; V was cut back by 7 bases and J by 4 bases.

A single count supports this clone. At one end, the junction sequence differs from germline, possibly due to a read error. The chain couples TRBV6-6 to TRBJ2-5, with D unclear. Looked up from germline, CDR1 is MNHNY and CDR2 is SVGAGI (reference sequence). CDR3 size: 13 residues. The CDR3 DNA sequence: TGTGCCAGCACTTACAGAGATCAAGAGACCCAGTACTTC. It is translated as CASTYRDQETQYF.

The genes are TRBV10-3 and TRBJ2-2; D gene ambiguous. The CDR3 consists of 14 residues. The V and J ends lost 4 bases and 4 bases respectively, with 10 bases between them. Per the germline V gene, CDR1 is ENHRY and CDR2 is SYGVKD. CDR3 sequence (DNA): TGTGCCATCAGTGTGGACCGGAGCACCGGGGAGCTGTTTTTT. It specifies CAISVDRSTGELFF.

V usage is TRBV15 and J usage is TRBJ2-3; a possible D gene is TRBD2 (6 bases). This CDR3 is 13 amino acids long. V lost 8 bases to trimming and J lost 3 bases, with 12 bases between them. Germline lookup yields CDR1 LNHNV and CDR2 YYDKDF (reference sequence). The chain's CDR3 is CATRTGGTDTQYF. In nucleotides, the CDR3 is TGTGCCACCCGTACTGGAGGGACAGATACGCAGTATTTT.

V and J are TRBV7-9 and TRBJ1-5, with D maybe TRBD1 (6 bases). CDR3 size: 16 residues. The V gene's germline CDR1 is SEHNR and CDR2 FQNEAQ (reference sequence). V was clipped by 5 bases and J by 4 bases, with 18 bases between them. CDR3 loop: CASSLRTGLINQPQHF. Here the CDR3 DNA reads TGTGCCAGCAGCCTCCGAACAGGGTTAATAAATCAGCCCCAGCATTTT.

This clone was detected only a few times. The J gene is TRBJ2-3, the V gene TRBV5-4, with TRBD2 identical over 8 bases. V shed 4 bases and J 4 bases; nucleotides not matched to a gene: 11. The CDR3 spans 16 residues. The germline V gene encodes CDR1 SGHNT and CDR2 YYREEE (reference sequence). CDR3 sequence: CASSPFTGGPSDTQYF. CDR3 nucleotide sequence: TGTGCCAGCAGCCCCTTCACGGGAGGGCCGTCAGATACGCAGTATTTT.

The rearrangement links TRBV6-5 to TRBJ1-2; D is possibly TRBD1 (5 bases). Germline lookup yields CDR1 MNHEY and CDR2 SVGAGI. This CDR3 comprises 15 residues. Between the trimmed V and J ends, which lost 5 bases and 2 bases, there was a span of 15 bases. CDR3 sequence reads: CASSPQGTVNYGYTF. CDR3 DNA sequence: TGTGCCAGCAGTCCCCAAGGGACGGTAAACTATGGCTACACCTTC.

This chain uses TRBV1 with TRBJ1-1. TRBV1 is flagged as a pseudogene. The CDR3 runs to 12 residues. CDR3 residues: CTSSPENTEAFF. CDR3 bases: TGCACCAGCAGCCCAGAGAACACTGAAGCTTTCTTT.

The count of this clone is one. The V gene is TRBV6-6, the J gene TRBJ1-1; 7 bases align to TRBD1. CDR1 is MNHNY and CDR2 is SVGAGI in the germline V gene (reference sequence). Trimming at V came to 7 bases and at J to 1 base, leaving 6 bases not matched to a gene. This CDR3 has 14 amino acids. The CDR3 DNA sequence: TGTGCCAGCAAGACAGGGACGGCGAACACTGAAGCTTTCTTT. This sequence encodes CASKTGTANTEAFF.

This chain uses TRBV7-9 with TRBJ1-1; perhaps TRBD1 as D (5 bases). V gave up 4 bases and J gave up 4 bases, with 19 bases separating them. Germline V gene data show CDR1 as SEHNR and CDR2 as FQNEAQ (reference sequence). This CDR3 region has 16 residues. The CDR3 DNA reads TGTGCCAGCAGCTCAAGAGACAGTGCCAGAGGCACTGAAGCTTTCTTT. Translating gives CASSSRDSARGTEAFF.

The V and J genes are TRBV5-1 and TRBJ1-5; 12 bases map to TRBD1. Germline lookup yields CDR1 SGHRS and CDR2 YFSETQ. The J segment lost 8 bases and the V segment lost 4 bases, leaving 7 bases of the junction unmatched. This CDR3 has 15 amino acids. Here the CDR3 reads CASSPGTGGEKPQHF. The CDR3 nucleotides read TGCGCCAGCAGCCCAGGGACAGGGGGCGAGAAGCCCCAGCATTTT. Drawing the rest from reference TRBV5-1 and TRBJ1-5, the complete variable domain is KAGVTQTPRYLIKTRGQQVTLSCSPISGHRSVSWYQQTPGQGLQFLFEYFSETQRNKGNFPGRFSGRQFSNSRSEMNVSTLELGDSALYLCASSPGTGGEKPQHFGDGTRLSIL.

V gene TRBV7-3 combines with J gene TRBJ1-5, with D unclear. This CDR3 has 20 residues. Germline loops: CDR1 SGHTA, CDR2 FQGTGA. The germline V and J ends were trimmed by 2 bases and 3 bases, with 26 bases remaining between them. The CDR3 DNA follows: TGTGCCAGCAGCTTACCATCAGCCGGGTCGGGCCAACCGTTCAATCAGCCCCAGCATTTT. This sequence encodes CASSLPSAGSGQPFNQPQHF. The complete variable domain, with remaining parts taken from reference TRBV7-3 and TRBJ1-5, reads GAGVSQTPSNKVTEKGKYVELRCDPISGHTALYWYRQSLGQGPEFLIYFQGTGAADDSGLPNDRFFAVRPEGSVSTLKIQRTERGDSAVYLCASSLPSAGSGQPFNQPQHFGDGTRLSIL.

The chain combines TRBV5-3 with TRBJ1-4; D is possibly TRBD1 (5 bases). TRBV5-3 is treated as an ORF (open reading frame) with a function not yet certain. Trimming removed 0 bases from V and 7 bases from J, with 19 bases in between. The CDR3 consists of 17 residues. This CDR3 reads CARSLELNPGWGEKLFF. Written as DNA, the CDR3 is TGTGCCAGAAGCTTGGAATTGAATCCAGGGTGGGGTGAAAAACTGTTTTTT.

This rearrangement joins TRBV13 to TRBJ1-2; 9 bases line up with TRBD1. The CDR3 totals 16 residues. Per germline, CDR1 PRHDT and CDR2 FYEKMQ (reference sequence). V lost 1 base to trimming and J lost 7 bases; unmatched junction nucleotides: 10. CDR3 DNA: TGTGCCAGCAGCTTAGCAGCGGGACAGGGCCCACTTGGCTACACCTTC. Its translation: CASSLAAGQGPLGYTF.

The gene calls are TRBV5-5 and TRBJ2-3, with TRBD1 as a possible D gene (5 bases). This CDR3 has 17 residues. Trimming left V 2 bases short and J 1 base short, with 17 bases between. CDR1 is SGHKS, CDR2 YYEKEE, per germline (reference sequence). This chain's CDR3 is CASSFSLGRSGTDTQYF. The CDR3 nucleotides read TGTGCCAGCAGCTTCTCTTTGGGGCGCTCTGGCACAGATACGCAGTATTTT.